A single sample is the source of the 7 T cell receptor beta chains below, sequenced in a study of cytomegalovirus exposure and HLA in healthy donors. The PCR ran on 60 Vbeta and 13 Jbeta primers. The data were produced by immunoSEQ multiplex PCR, yet TCRdb's version contains in-frame clones alone and is incomplete. The sample gives about 210,000 clones, more than 80% of which show up once; around 2.8% is in the top ten. The material sequenced was PBMCs. Receptor source: a man in his thirties or forties in good health and CMV-seronegative.

The chain carries TRBV19 and TRBJ1-6; D is undetermined. The CDR3 sequence is 15 residues long. CDR1 and CDR2 from the germline V gene are LNHDA and SQIVND (reference sequence). The V and J ends lost 3 bases and 9 bases respectively, with 15 bases between them. The CDR3 here is CASSILSTRGSPLHF. CDR3 DNA sequence: TGTGCCAGTAGTATTCTCTCCACCCGAGGTTCACCCCTCCACTTT.

On this clone itself: One end of the junction varies from germline; a read error may be responsible. V and J are TRBV7-9 and TRBJ1-4; D gene uncertain. The CDR3 extends over 13 amino acids. Per germline, CDR1 SEHNR and CDR2 FQNEAQ (reference sequence). CDR3 DNA sequence: TGTTCCAGCAGCTTGCTCGAGTATGAAAAACTGTTTTTT. Translation: CSSSLLEYEKLFF.

The chain uses TRBV2 and TRBJ2-5; D is perhaps TRBD1 (6 bases). The assigned J gene may be wrong: the sequence end matches TRBJ2-7 better. The germline CDR1 and CDR2 sequences are SNHLY and FYNNEI. The CDR3 extends over 15 amino acids. The CDR3 coding sequence is TGTGCCAGCAGCGAACAGGGCCTCAGCTCCTACGAGCAGTACTTC. This gives the protein CASSEQGLSSYEQYF.

This chain joins TRBV28 and TRBJ2-7, with 8 positions matching TRBD1. V lost 5 bases and J lost 2; bases outside the gene matches: 8. Germline loops: CDR1 MDHEN, CDR2 SYDVKM. The CDR3 covers 15 residues. The CDR3 bases are TGTGCCAGCAGTCCAGGGGGACAGGTTACCTACGAGCAGTACTTC. It translates to CASSPGGQVTYEQYF.

The sample holds one count of this clone. V and J are TRBV5-6 and TRBJ1-5, with no clear D. In germline, CDR1 is SGHDT, CDR2 YYEEEE. The CDR3 contains 12 residues. With 5 bases removed from V and 6 bases from J, the gap between germline ends came to 9 bases. In nucleotides, the CDR3 is TGTGCCAGCAGTTCCCGTCTTCAGCCCCAGCATTTT. Translated: CASSSRLQPQHF. Combining the CDR3 with reference TRBV5-6 and TRBJ1-5 gives the whole variable domain DAGVTQSPTHLIKTRGQQVTLRCSPKSGHDTVSWYQQALGQGPQFIFQYYEEEERQRGNFPDRFSGHQFPNYSSELNVNALLLGDSALYLCASSSRLQPQHFGDGTRLSIL.

As DNA, the CDR3 is TGCGCCAGCGGCCTAGCGGACTACTCCCACACAGATACGCAGTATTTT. Its protein is CASGLADYSHTDTQYF. The J gene is TRBJ2-3, the V gene TRBV5-1; 7 bases fit TRBD2. The CDR3 is made up of 16 amino acids. Trimming cost V 7 bases and J 2 bases; bases outside gene matches: 13. Germline V gives CDR1 SGHRS, CDR2 YFSETQ.

The genes are TRBV28 and TRBJ2-6; no definite D call. The CDR3 consists of 15 residues. The germline V gene has CDR1 MDHEN and CDR2 SYDVKM. V lost 5 bases, J lost 4 bases, and 12 bases lay in between. CDR3 sequence: CASSPPGTGANVLTF. The CDR3, as DNA: TGTGCCAGCAGTCCCCCAGGAACCGGGGCCAACGTCCTGACTTTC.